The present T cell receptor beta chain was sequenced within a study of CD8 T cells in Susac syndrome. When the RNA was reverse transcribed, random hexamers were used with an input of about 0.45 to 1 ug. In TCRdb, the immunoSEQ multiplex PCR reads were re-called with MiXCR into one record per CDR3 protein. The sample records approximately 180,000 distinct CDR3 sequences, roughly 95% being singletons. With 8 bases removed from V and 7 bases from J, the gap between germline ends came to 21 bases. CDR3 length equals 16 residues. The source of this sequence is a human donor with multiple sclerosis. The chain couples TRBV12-3 or TRBV12-4 to TRBJ1-6; D is perhaps TRBD1 (5 bases). Sequences were obtained from CD4+ T cells from PBMCs. The CDR3 DNA reads TGTGCCAGCGGAGCTCGCTGGGGCAGGGAGAATTCACCCCTCCACTTT. Its translation is CASGARWGRENSPLHF.